This T cell receptor (beta chain) was retrieved from a study of cytomegalovirus exposure and HLA in healthy donors. Study-wide results and caveats: With later analysis, a missense DCLRE1C variant became linked to TCR beta V- and J-gene trimming.

Trimming removed 3 bases from V and 4 bases from J; junction bases left unmatched: 6. Looked up from germline, CDR1 is MDHEN and CDR2 is SYDVKM. The CDR3 has 15 residues. A remark on this clone: What it binds is not known.

PCR employed 60 Vbeta and 13 Jbeta primers. Sequencing used immunoSEQ multiplex PCR; TCRdb keeps in-frame clones, though not all of them. In the table there are some 140,000 clones, around 63% of which are singletons. The material sequenced was PBMCs. This TCR was sampled from a human donor in good health. V usage is TRBV28 and J usage is TRBJ1-1, with 9 bases that match TRBD1. CDR3 loop: CASSFTGGQSTEAFF. CDR3 nucleotides: TGTGCCAGCAGTTTTACAGGGGGCCAGTCCACTGAAGCTTTCTTT.